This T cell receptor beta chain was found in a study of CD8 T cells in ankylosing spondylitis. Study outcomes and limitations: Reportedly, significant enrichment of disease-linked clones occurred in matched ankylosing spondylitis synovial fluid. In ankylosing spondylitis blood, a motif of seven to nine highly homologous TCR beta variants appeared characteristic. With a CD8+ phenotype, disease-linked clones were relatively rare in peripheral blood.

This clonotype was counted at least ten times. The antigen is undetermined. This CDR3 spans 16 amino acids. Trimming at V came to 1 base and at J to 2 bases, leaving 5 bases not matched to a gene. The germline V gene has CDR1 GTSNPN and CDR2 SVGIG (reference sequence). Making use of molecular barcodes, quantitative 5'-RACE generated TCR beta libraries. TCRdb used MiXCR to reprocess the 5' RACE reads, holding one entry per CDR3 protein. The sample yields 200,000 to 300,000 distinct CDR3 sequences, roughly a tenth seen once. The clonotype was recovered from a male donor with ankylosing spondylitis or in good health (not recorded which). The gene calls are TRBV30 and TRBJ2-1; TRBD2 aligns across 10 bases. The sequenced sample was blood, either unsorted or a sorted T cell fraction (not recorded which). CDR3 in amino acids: CAWSATSGAAYNEQFF. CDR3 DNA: TGTGCCTGGAGTGCAACTAGCGGGGCTGCCTACAATGAGCAGTTCTTC.